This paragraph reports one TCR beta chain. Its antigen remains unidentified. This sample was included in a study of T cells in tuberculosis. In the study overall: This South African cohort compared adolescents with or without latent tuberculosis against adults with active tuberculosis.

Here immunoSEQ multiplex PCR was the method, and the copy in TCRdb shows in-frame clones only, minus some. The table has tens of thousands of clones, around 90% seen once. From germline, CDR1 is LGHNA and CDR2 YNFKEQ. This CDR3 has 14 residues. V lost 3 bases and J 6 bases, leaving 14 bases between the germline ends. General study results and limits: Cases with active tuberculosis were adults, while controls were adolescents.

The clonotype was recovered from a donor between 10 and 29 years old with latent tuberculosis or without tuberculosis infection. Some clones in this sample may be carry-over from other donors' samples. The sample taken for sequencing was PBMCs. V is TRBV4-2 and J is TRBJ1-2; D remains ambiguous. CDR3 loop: CASSHGEGWNGYTF. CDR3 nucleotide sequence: TGTGCCAGCAGCCACGGCGAGGGATGGAATGGCTACACCTTC.